These 8 T cell receptor beta chains share one sample of origin, sequenced in a study of cytomegalovirus exposure and HLA in healthy donors. Use of 60 Vbeta and 13 Jbeta primers characterized the PCR. This table comes from immunoSEQ multiplex PCR, and its TCRdb copy is limited to in-frame clones, with some not included. The sample records about 98,000 clones, more than 75% being singletons. Sequenced sample: PBMCs. These receptor sequences come from a human donor in good health.

Note on this clone: At the DNA level, this CDR3 is encoded by other sequences in the same sample as well. This chain connects TRBV5-1 to TRBJ1-1; perhaps TRBD1 as D (5 bases). From germline, CDR1 is SGHRS and CDR2 YFSETQ. Trimming left V 0 bases short and J 1 base short, with 10 bases between. This CDR3 has 15 amino acids. CDR3: CASSLAGGGNTEAFF. CDR3 nucleotides: TGCGCCAGCAGCTTGGCCGGGGGGGGGAACACTGAAGCTTTCTTT.

V gene TRBV20-1 combines with J gene TRBJ2-1; possibly TRBD2 for D (6 bases). V was cut by 2 bases and J by 12 bases, with 11 bases left in between. The germline V gene encodes CDR1 DFQATT and CDR2 SNEGSKA (reference sequence). The CDR3 contains 11 residues. In DNA, the CDR3 is TGCAGTGCTAGAACGGTAGCGGCGCAGTTCTTC. The encoded protein is CSARTVAAQFF.

V and J are TRBV7-8 and TRBJ2-3; 13 bases align to TRBD2. CDR1 is SGHVS and CDR2 is FQNEAQ in the germline V gene. This CDR3 has 16 amino acids. V gave up 4 bases and J gave up 2 bases; unmatched junction bases: 3. CDR3 in amino acids: CASSWTSGRPTDTQYF. DNA of the CDR3: TGTGCCAGCAGCTGGACTAGCGGGAGACCCACAGATACGCAGTATTTT.

DNA for the CDR3: TGTGCCAGCAGCCCCTCGGACAGGGGATACAATGAGCAGTTCTTC. Amino acid sequence: CASSPSDRGYNEQFF. The chain uses TRBV6-5 and TRBJ2-1; 9 bases match TRBD1. The V and J ends lost 6 bases and 4 bases, in that order; junction bases with no gene match: 7. Germline assignment: CDR1 MNHEY and CDR2 SVGAGI. The CDR3 covers 15 residues.

On this clone itself: The sample holds other DNA sequences that translate to the same CDR3. J is TRBJ1-5 and V is TRBV18; D remains unclear. V dropped 2 bases and J dropped 5 bases, with 7 bases sitting between them. The length of the CDR3 is 13 residues. Germline CDR1 reads KGHSH; CDR2 reads LQKENI. The DNA for the CDR3 is TGTGCCAGCTCACCAGAGGGCGATCAGCCCCAGCATTTT. This sequence encodes CASSPEGDQPQHF.

This sequence joins TRBV19 and TRBJ2-2; 7 bases match TRBD1. Germline CDR1 is LNHDA and CDR2 is SQIVND (reference sequence). The CDR3 has 16 residues. J gave up 1 base and V 1 base, and 3 bases lay outside the gene matches. The CDR3 loop reads CASSIAGQLNTGELFF. DNA for the CDR3: TGTGCCAGTAGTATAGCGGGACAGCTGAACACCGGGGAGCTGTTTTTT.

The V call is TRBV2, the J call TRBJ1-6; D remains unclear. Trimming removed 5 bases from V and 10 bases from J, with 18 bases in between. The CDR3 has 15 residues. Germline CDR1 and CDR2: SNHLY and FYNNEI. In DNA form, the CDR3 reads TGTGCCAGCAGTTCAGAGGCTCGGGTTGGCTCACCCCTCCACTTT. It yields the protein CASSSEARVGSPLHF.

The chain has TRBV2 and TRBJ2-1; 12 bases line up with TRBD1. The CDR3 has 14 amino acids. CDR1 is SNHLY, CDR2 FYNNEI, per germline. The V and J ends lost 6 bases and 9 bases, in that order; junction bases with no gene match: 6. The CDR3: CASRRGQGASEQFF. The CDR3 coding sequence is TGTGCCAGCAGGAGGGGACAGGGGGCGAGTGAGCAGTTCTTC.